Presented here are 20 T cell receptor beta chains from one specimen sequenced in a study of Graves' ophthalmopathy and Graves' hyperthyroidism. TCR beta CDR3 amplification used RNA transcripts. First-round RT-PCR employed HTBI primers, with a second-round multiplex PCR after it. TCRdb reprocessed the multiplex PCR reads with MiXCR, giving one entry per CDR3 protein. The sample carries roughly 410,000 distinct CDR3 sequences, roughly 14% recorded once. Sequencing was performed on peripheral blood. The receptors come from a woman between 18 and 29 years old with stable Graves' hyperthyroidism.

Many counts were recorded for this clonotype. The chain has TRBV5-1 and TRBJ1-2; D is uncertain. Germline CDR1 SGHRS, CDR2 YFSETQ. This CDR3 comprises 13 residues. V gave up 3 bases and J gave up 5 bases, with 11 bases separating them. The CDR3 nucleotides are TGCGCCAGCAGCTCGGCAGGTACTTATGGCTACACCTTC. Its translation is CASSSAGTYGYTF.

In this sample, this clonotype turned up many times. The CDR3 loop is CASRGTSDGGELFF. In nucleotides, the CDR3 is TGTGCCAGCAGGGGGACTAGCGATGGCGGGGAGCTGTTTTTT. This chain joins TRBV6-5 and TRBJ2-2; TRBD2 aligns across 10 bases. The CDR3 has 14 residues. The junction had 5 bases not matched to a gene; V was cut back by 6 bases and J by 7 bases. Germline values: CDR1 MNHEY, CDR2 SVGAGI.

The table lists this clonotype with many counts. V is TRBV6-1 and J is TRBJ1-2; no reliable D call. The germline V gene encodes CDR1 MNHNS and CDR2 SASEGT. V lost 8 bases and J 2 bases, leaving 12 bases between the germline ends. The CDR3 spans 13 residues. This chain's CDR3 is CASGEYGNYGYTF. CDR3 sequence (DNA): TGTGCCAGCGGGGAGTACGGGAACTATGGCTACACCTTC.

This clonotype was picked up many times. This chain links TRBV9 with TRBJ1-6; D might be TRBD1 (5 bases). CDR1 SGDLS and CDR2 YYNGEE come from the germline V gene. The ends were cut back, 3 bases at V and 6 bases at J, with 7 bases in the middle. The CDR3 loop spans 13 amino acids. CDR3 region: CASSGDGNSPLHF. The CDR3 region has the DNA TGTGCCAGCAGCGGGGACGGTAATTCACCCCTCCACTTT.

This clonotype showed up many times. The chain couples TRBV11-2 to TRBJ1-1; 9 bases fit TRBD1. The trim removed 5 bases at V and 4 bases at J, leaving 8 bases unmatched. This CDR3 contains 15 residues. Germline V gives CDR1 SGHAT, CDR2 FQNNGV. In nucleotides, the CDR3 is TGTGCCAGCAGCCCTCCGGGACAGGGAGGCACTGAAGCTTTCTTT. This codes for CASSPPGQGGTEAFF.

Details on this clonotype: A much bigger clone sits one base away, suggesting this may be a read error. The V gene is TRBV2, the J gene TRBJ2-2; D not resolved. Germline V gene data show CDR1 as SNHLY and CDR2 as FYNNEI. The CDR3 totals 13 residues. CDR3 DNA sequence: TGTGCCATCAGTGACGATAAGCCCGGGGAGCTGTTTTTT. Protein product: CAISDDKPGELFF.

This clonotype has ten or more counts. The chain couples TRBV29-1 to TRBJ1-1; D is unclear. Germline V lookup: CDR1 SQVTM, CDR2 ANQGSEA. The CDR3 totals 13 residues. V was shortened by 5 bases and J by 0 bases, with 10 bases between the two germline ends. The CDR3 coding sequence is TGCAGCGTTCGGGCACACTTGAACACTGAAGCTTTCTTT. Amino acids: CSVRAHLNTEAFF. Looking up the rest from reference TRBV29-1 and TRBJ1-1 gives the full variable domain: SAVISQKPSRDICQRGTSLTIQCQVDSQVTMMFWYRQQPGQSLTLIATANQGSEATYESGFVIDKFPISRPNLTFSTLTVSNMSPEDSSIYLCSVRAHLNTEAFFGQGTRLTVV.

This clonotype came up a few times. One end of the junction does not line up with germline, which may come from a read error. The chain recombines TRBV11-1 with TRBJ2-4; the D gene is possibly TRBD2 (5 bases). Germline loops: CDR1 SGHAT, CDR2 FQDESV (reference sequence). The CDR3 consists of 14 residues. This chain's CDR3 is CASSLALGGNIKYF. CDR3 DNA sequence: TGTGCCAGCAGCTTAGCTCTAGGAGGAAACATTAAGTACTTC. The full variable domain, rest sourced from reference TRBV11-1 and TRBJ2-4, is EAEVAQSPRYKITEKSQAVAFWCDPISGHATLYWYRQILGQGPELLVQFQDESVVDDSQLPKDRFSAERLKGVDSTLKIQPAELGDSAMYLCASSLALGGNIKYFGAGTRLSVL.

This clonotype was seen ten or more times. The chain has TRBV6-1 and TRBJ2-2; 7 positions match TRBD1. The CDR3 length is 14 residues. Losses at the gene ends were 5 bases for V and 4 bases for J; bases not matched to a gene: 4. CDR1 and CDR2 from the germline V gene are MNHNS and SASEGT. CDR3 DNA: TGTGCCAGCAGTCCGGGACAGATCACCGGGGAGCTGTTTTTT. Protein sequence: CASSPGQITGELFF.

This clonotype showed up many times. This chain connects TRBV11-2 to TRBJ1-1, with unresolved D. V dropped 6 bases and J dropped 0 bases, with 11 bases sitting between them. CDR3 size: 14 residues. Germline values: CDR1 SGHAT, CDR2 FQNNGV. The CDR3, as DNA: TGTGCCAGCAGGGTACGGACCGTGAACACTGAAGCTTTCTTT. Amino acids: CASRVRTVNTEAFF.

About this clonotype: A much larger clone is a single base away; this may be a read error. This rearrangement joins TRBV2 to TRBJ2-4, with 8 bases identical to TRBD1. V dropped 6 bases and J dropped 3; count of bases not matched to a gene: 4. This CDR3 is built from 14 residues. Germline V lookup: CDR1 SNHLY, CDR2 FYNNEI. CDR3 in DNA: TGTGCCAGCAGCGAACAGGGGGTCAAAAACATTCAGTACTTC. Its translation: CASSEQGVKNIQYF.

This clonotype was seen ten or more times. The V and J genes are TRBV10-3 and TRBJ1-5; 7 bases match TRBD1. This CDR3 region has 15 residues. The germline V gene has CDR1 ENHRY and CDR2 SYGVKD. After removal of 1 base from V and 6 bases from J, the junction contained 6 bases not matched to a gene. The CDR3 protein is CAISEWDSSSQPQHF. The CDR3 bases are TGTGCCATCAGTGAGTGGGACAGCTCGAGTCAGCCCCAGCATTTT.

A word on this clonotype: This may come from a read error, since a much larger clone is one base off. The chain combines TRBV7-6 with TRBJ1-1, with D tentatively TRBD1 (6 bases). The V gene's germline CDR1 is SGHVS and CDR2 FNYEAQ. The CDR3 is made up of 15 amino acids. V shed 9 bases and J shed 6 bases, with 23 bases lying between them. CDR3 region: CASHPRLTGHSEAFF. The CDR3 coding sequence is TGTGCCAGTCATCCCCGCCTCACGGGACACTCTGAAGCTTTCTTT.

This clonotype showed up many times. The rearrangement links TRBV6-2 or TRBV6-3 to TRBJ1-1; no clear D gene. CDR3 size: 15 residues. The V and J ends lost 8 bases and 3 bases respectively, with 19 bases between them. Per germline, CDR1 MNHEY and CDR2 SVGEGT. The CDR3, as DNA: TGTGCCAGCCCTCGGGAAGGAATCGTGGACACTGAAGCTTTCTTT. Its protein is CASPREGIVDTEAFF.

This clonotype was detected ten times or more. The chain carries TRBV11-3 and TRBJ1-1; maybe TRBD1 (5 bases). This CDR3 has 12 amino acids. V was pared by 6 bases and J by 7 bases, with 12 bases between. Germline-derived CDR1 and CDR2 are SGHNT and YENEEA. The CDR3 DNA follows: TGTGCCAGCAGTTCCCGGGGCCTTGAAGCTTTCTTT. It translates to CASSSRGLEAFF.

This clonotype was seen repeatedly, ten times or more. This sequence joins TRBV29-1 and TRBJ1-1; 9 nucleotides match TRBD1. In germline, CDR1 is SQVTM, CDR2 ANQGSEA. J gave up 3 bases and V 4 bases, and 12 bases lay outside the gene matches. This CDR3 spans 16 amino acids. The DNA of the CDR3 is TGCAGCGTTGCGTCCGGGACAGGGATGAGTTACACTGAAGCTTTCTTT. Its translation is CSVASGTGMSYTEAFF.

This clonotype appeared many times. The rearrangement uses TRBV20-1 and TRBJ1-3; D is unclear. Germline loops: CDR1 DFQATT, CDR2 SNEGSKA (reference sequence). CDR3 length: 13 amino acids. V was shortened by 1 base and J by 1 base, with 5 bases between the two germline ends. Here the CDR3 reads CSARVDSGNTIYF. CDR3 sequence (DNA): TGCAGTGCTAGAGTGGATTCTGGAAACACCATATATTTT.

This chain connects TRBV6-2 or TRBV6-3 to TRBJ2-7, with a tentative D call TRBD1 (6 bases). The CDR3 totals 13 residues. Germline V gene data show CDR1 as MNHEY and CDR2 as SVGEGT. The ends were cut back, 6 bases at V and 2 bases at J, with 11 bases in the middle. The CDR3 nucleotides are TGTGCCAGCAGCCAGGGGTGGACCTACGAGCAGTACTTC. Protein: CASSQGWTYEQYF.

This clonotype was observed many times. The V gene is TRBV5-6, the J gene TRBJ1-2; tentatively, D is TRBD1 (6 bases). Trimming left V 0 bases short and J 8 bases short, with 14 bases between. The CDR3 contains 14 residues. From germline, CDR1 is SGHDT and CDR2 YYEEEE. CDR3 region: CASSLAGSGDGYTF. The CDR3 DNA is TGTGCCAGCAGCTTGGCCGGGTCAGGGGACGGCTACACCTTC.

Only a few counts were recorded for this clonotype. J is TRBJ2-2 and V is TRBV15, with 7 bases fitting TRBD2. From germline, CDR1 is LNHNV and CDR2 YYDKDF (reference sequence). V gave up 3 bases and J gave up 3 bases; unmatched junction bases: 4. CDR3 length: 15 amino acids. This CDR3 reads CATSSGGGYTGELFF. The CDR3 DNA reads TGTGCCACCAGCAGTGGCGGGGGATACACCGGGGAGCTGTTTTTT.